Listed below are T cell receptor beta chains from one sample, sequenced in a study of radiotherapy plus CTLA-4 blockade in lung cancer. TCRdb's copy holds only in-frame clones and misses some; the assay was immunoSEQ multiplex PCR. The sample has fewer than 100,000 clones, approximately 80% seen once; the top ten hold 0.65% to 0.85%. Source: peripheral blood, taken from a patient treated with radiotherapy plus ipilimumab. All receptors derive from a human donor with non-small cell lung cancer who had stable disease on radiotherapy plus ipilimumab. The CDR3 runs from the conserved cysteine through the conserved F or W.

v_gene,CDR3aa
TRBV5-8,CASSPTATAKNIQYF
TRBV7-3,CASSSGQGAREGQFF
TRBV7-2,CASSRAERDTQYF
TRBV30,CAGGPAVKLFF
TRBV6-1,CASREVGLLGGGYGYTF
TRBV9,CASSGSSYEQYF
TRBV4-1,CASSQGGGTDTQYF
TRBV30,CAWRGTVLAKNIQYF
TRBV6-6,CASRGQGGMNTEAFF
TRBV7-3,CASSLTQDGIQYF
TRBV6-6,CASSRGRYEQYF
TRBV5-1,CASSASGRGPYEQYF
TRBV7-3,CASSVTGVSSSYEQYF
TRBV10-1,CASSESGGDRAYEQYF
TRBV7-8,CASSLGPPGDRTFNYGYTF
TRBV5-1,CASSPGPITDTQYF
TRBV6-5,CASSYSRGWGTDTQYF
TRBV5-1,CASMDRDRGSYEQYF
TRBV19,CASSIARGYEQYF
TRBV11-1,CASSLDENQPQHF
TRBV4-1,CASSHPRAGYTF